One and the same sample provided the 9 T cell receptor beta chains below, sequenced in a study of blood T cell repertoires in COVID-19. Generated by immunoSEQ multiplex PCR, the TCRdb table keeps only in-frame clones and is missing some. The sample has under 300,000 clones, about 89% seen once. Sequencing was performed on PBMCs or T cells enriched from blood (not recorded which). The receptors here all came from a woman in her thirties or forties who had recovered from COVID-19.

The gene calls are TRBV29-1 and TRBJ2-7; no clear D. V was cut by 1 base and J by 4 bases, with 8 bases left in between. The CDR3 is 12 amino acids. Per germline, CDR1 SQVTM and CDR2 ANQGSEA. CDR3 loop: CSVEGLLYEQYF. The CDR3 DNA is TGCAGCGTTGAAGGCCTATTATACGAGCAGTACTTC.

The rearrangement links TRBV9 to TRBJ2-1; 10 bases align to TRBD1. Germline V lookup: CDR1 SGDLS, CDR2 YYNGEE. There are 16 residues in the CDR3. V lost 0 bases and J lost 3; bases outside the gene matches: 3. CDR3 sequence: CASSVVTGGVYNEQFF. CDR3 coding DNA: TGTGCCAGCAGCGTAGTGACAGGGGGCGTCTACAATGAGCAGTTCTTC.

The chain combines TRBV18 with TRBJ2-3; D may be TRBD2 (5 bases). With 1 base removed from V and 3 bases from J, the gap between germline ends came to 17 bases. This CDR3 region has 17 residues. The V gene's germline CDR1 is KGHSH and CDR2 LQKENI. CDR3 nucleotides: TGTGCCAGCTCACCACTTCTTTCTCCGGGATTGACAGATACGCAGTATTTT. Translation gives CASSPLLSPGLTDTQYF.

The CDR3 is CASSRTGSNEQFF. CDR3 DNA sequence: TGTGCCAGCAGCCGGACAGGGAGCAATGAGCAGTTCTTC. This sequence joins TRBV3-1 (or the pseudogene TRBV3-2) and TRBJ2-1, with 8 nucleotides matching TRBD1. V was pared by 4 bases and J by 6 bases, with 2 bases of the junction left unmatched. CDR1 LGHDT and CDR2 YNNKEL come from the germline V gene (reference sequence). The CDR3 loop spans 13 amino acids.

The gene calls are TRBV6-5 and TRBJ1-2, with 7 bases aligning to TRBD1. Germline V CDR1 and CDR2: MNHEY, SVGAGI. This CDR3 has 15 residues. The V segment lost 5 bases and the J segment 4 bases; nucleotides outside the gene matches: 10. In DNA, the CDR3 is TGTGCCAGCAGTATCCGGACAGGCCCTACCTATGGCTACACCTTC. Translation: CASSIRTGPTYGYTF.

The CDR3 loop reads CASSYRGLNTEAFF. The CDR3 DNA sequence: TGTGCCAGCAGTTACAGGGGTTTGAACACTGAAGCTTTCTTT. The rearrangement links TRBV14 to TRBJ1-1, with TRBD1 identical over 7 bases. CDR1 and CDR2 (germline): SGHDN, FVKESK. J was trimmed by 0 bases and V by 6 bases; bases with no gene match: 4. The CDR3 length is 14 residues. Supplemented by reference TRBV14 and TRBJ1-1, the full variable domain reads EAGVTQFPSHSVIEKGQTVTLRCDPISGHDNLYWYRRVMGKEIKFLLHFVKESKQDESGMPNNRFLAERTGGTYSTLKVQPAELEDSGVYFCASSYRGLNTEAFFGQGTRLTVV.

V is TRBV28 and J is TRBJ2-1; 7 bases agree with TRBD2. Germline V lookup: CDR1 MDHEN, CDR2 SYDVKM. This CDR3 spans 15 amino acids. V dropped 6 bases and J dropped 3; count of bases not matched to a gene: 8. The CDR3, as DNA: TGTGCCAGCAGCCCTCGGCTAGCGGTCTACAATGAGCAGTTCTTC. Translated, it gives CASSPRLAVYNEQFF. Together with reference TRBV28 and TRBJ2-1, the CDR3 gives the full variable domain: DVKVTQSSRYLVKRTGEKVFLECVQDMDHENMFWYRQDPGLGLRLIYFSYDVKMKEKGDIPEGYSVSREKKERFSLILESASTNQTSMYLCASSPRLAVYNEQFFGPGTRLTVL.

The chain carries TRBV4-1 and TRBJ1-5; D not resolved. Trimming took off 2 bases at V and 0 bases at J, with 8 bases between the two ends. CDR1 and CDR2 from the germline V gene are MGHRA and YSYEKL. The CDR3 length is 15 residues. The CDR3 DNA is TGCGCCAGCAGCCAACAGATCAATAGCAATCAGCCCCAGCATTTT. Translation gives CASSQQINSNQPQHF.

The chain carries TRBV19 and TRBJ2-7; 10 bases are shared with TRBD1. Germline values: CDR1 LNHDA, CDR2 SQIVND (reference sequence). The CDR3 contains 14 residues. J was trimmed by 2 bases and V by 5 bases; bases with no gene match: 3. The CDR3 protein is CASSRDRGAYEQYF. The CDR3 nucleotides read TGTGCCAGTAGTCGGGACAGGGGAGCCTACGAGCAGTACTTC.